The 6 T cell receptor beta chains in this list originate from one sample, sequenced in a study of T-cell reconstitution after alpha-beta-depleted transplantation in children. As it was prepared, the TCRbeta library received unique molecular identifiers. From the PCR reads, TCRdb called clonotypes with MiXCR, one entry per CDR3 protein. The table has fewer than 700,000 distinct CDR3 sequences, 10% to 15% seen once. Sequencing used PBMCs, mostly from graft donor cells, obtained 360 days after TCRalphabeta/CD19-depleted stem cell transplant. The receptors derive from a male patient younger than 18 who had a stem cell transplant for acute myeloid leukemia, so the T cells may come from the graft donor.

The chain joins TRBV10-3 to TRBJ2-7; TRBD2 aligns across 13 bases. Germline-derived CDR1 and CDR2 are ENHRY and SYGVKD. V lost 4 bases, J lost 5 bases, and 2 bases stayed unmatched. The CDR3 contains 14 residues. The CDR3 spells CAISGTSGSDEQYF. The CDR3 region has the DNA TGTGCCATCAGTGGGACTAGCGGGAGTGACGAGCAGTACTTC.

This clonotype was detected only a few times. This chain links TRBV6-2 or TRBV6-3 with TRBJ2-7, with D perhaps being TRBD1 or TRBD2 (5 bases each). This CDR3 comprises 14 residues. Germline CDR1 and CDR2: MNHEY and SVGEGT. The V and J ends lost 0 bases and 2 bases respectively, with 8 bases between them. The CDR3 region is CASSYSGATYEQYF. The CDR3, as DNA: TGTGCCAGCAGTTACTCCGGGGCCACCTACGAGCAGTACTTC.

J is TRBJ2-1 and V is TRBV4-2; 15 bases align to TRBD2. Germline lookup yields CDR1 LGHNA and CDR2 YNFKEQ. This CDR3 spans 21 amino acids. The J segment lost 2 bases and the V segment lost 2 bases, leaving 13 bases of the junction unmatched. CDR3 protein: CASSQLEGAGLAGGPYNEQFF. The CDR3 bases are TGTGCCAGCAGCCAACTGGAAGGGGCAGGACTAGCGGGAGGGCCCTACAATGAGCAGTTCTTC.

The V gene is TRBV9, the J gene TRBJ2-7, with D maybe TRBD1 (5 bases). This CDR3 is built from 15 residues. The germline V gene has CDR1 SGDLS and CDR2 YYNGEE. Trimming removed 2 bases at V and 6 bases at J, with 18 bases between. The CDR3 region is CASSVSPGLIVEQYF. In DNA form, the CDR3 reads TGTGCCAGCAGCGTCTCGCCAGGGCTAATCGTCGAGCAGTACTTC. Combining the CDR3 with reference TRBV9 and TRBJ2-7 gives the whole variable domain DSGVTQTPKHLITATGQRVTLRCSPRSGDLSVYWYQQSLDQGLQFLIQYYNGEERAKGNILERFSAQQFPDLHSELNLSSLELGDSALYFCASSVSPGLIVEQYFGPGTRLTVT.

This clonotype occurred a few times. The rearrangement joins TRBV27 to TRBJ2-1; weak D call: TRBD2 (6 bases). CDR3 length: 18 amino acids. With 2 bases removed from V and 1 base from J, the gap between germline ends came to 18 bases. Germline values: CDR1 MNHEY, CDR2 SMNVEV (reference sequence). The CDR3 nucleotides read TGTGCCAGCAGTTTACGGCGGGGTGTGTACACGTCCTACAATGAGCAGTTCTTC. This codes for CASSLRRGVYTSYNEQFF.

Details on this clonotype: One junction end disagrees with the germline gene, perhaps due to a read error. As DNA, the CDR3 is TGTGTCAGCAGCTACGGACTCAACAATGAGCAGTTCTTC. Amino acids: CVSSYGLNNEQFF. The V gene is TRBV6-5, the J gene TRBJ2-1; the D gene is possibly TRBD2 (5 bases). Looked up from germline, CDR1 is MNHEY and CDR2 is SVGAGI. This CDR3 spans 13 amino acids.